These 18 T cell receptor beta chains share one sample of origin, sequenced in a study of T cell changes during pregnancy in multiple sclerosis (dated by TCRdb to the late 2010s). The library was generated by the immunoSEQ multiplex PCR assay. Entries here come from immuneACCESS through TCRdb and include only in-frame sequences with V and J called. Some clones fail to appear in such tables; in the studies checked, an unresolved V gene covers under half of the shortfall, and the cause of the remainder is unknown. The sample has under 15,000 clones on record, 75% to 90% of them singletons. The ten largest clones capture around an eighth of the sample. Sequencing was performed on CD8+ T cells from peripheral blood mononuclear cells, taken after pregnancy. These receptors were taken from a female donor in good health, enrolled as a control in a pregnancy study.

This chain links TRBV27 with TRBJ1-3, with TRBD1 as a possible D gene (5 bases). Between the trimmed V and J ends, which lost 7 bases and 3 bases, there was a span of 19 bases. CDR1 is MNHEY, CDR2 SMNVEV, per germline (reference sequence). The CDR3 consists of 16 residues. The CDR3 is CASTSVGEESGNTIYF. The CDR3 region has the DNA TGTGCCAGCACGTCGGTGGGGGAGGAGAGTGGAAACACCATATATTTT.

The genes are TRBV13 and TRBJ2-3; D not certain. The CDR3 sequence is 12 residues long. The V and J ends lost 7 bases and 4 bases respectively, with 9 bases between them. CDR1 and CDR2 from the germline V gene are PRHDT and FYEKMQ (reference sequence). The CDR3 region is CASTNSADTQYF. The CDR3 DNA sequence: TGTGCCAGCACCAATTCGGCAGATACGCAGTATTTT.

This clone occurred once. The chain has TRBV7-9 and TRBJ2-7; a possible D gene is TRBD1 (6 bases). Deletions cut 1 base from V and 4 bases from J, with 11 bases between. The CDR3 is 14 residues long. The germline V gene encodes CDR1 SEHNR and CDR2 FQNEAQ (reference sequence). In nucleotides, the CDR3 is TGTGCCAGCAGCTTAGACAGGGCCAGGTACGAGCAGTACTTC. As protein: CASSLDRARYEQYF.

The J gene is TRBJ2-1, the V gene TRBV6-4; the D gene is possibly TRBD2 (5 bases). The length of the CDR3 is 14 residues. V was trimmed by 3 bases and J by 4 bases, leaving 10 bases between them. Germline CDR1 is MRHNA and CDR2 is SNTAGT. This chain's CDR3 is CASSESAEYNEQFF. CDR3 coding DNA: TGTGCCAGCAGTGAGTCAGCGGAGTACAATGAGCAGTTCTTC.

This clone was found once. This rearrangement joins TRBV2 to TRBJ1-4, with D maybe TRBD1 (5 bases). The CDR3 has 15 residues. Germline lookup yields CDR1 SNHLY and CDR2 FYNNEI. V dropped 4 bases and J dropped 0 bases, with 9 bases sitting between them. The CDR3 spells CASSVEGATNEKLFF. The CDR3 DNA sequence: TGTGCCAGCAGTGTTGAAGGGGCAACTAATGAAAAACTGTTTTTT.

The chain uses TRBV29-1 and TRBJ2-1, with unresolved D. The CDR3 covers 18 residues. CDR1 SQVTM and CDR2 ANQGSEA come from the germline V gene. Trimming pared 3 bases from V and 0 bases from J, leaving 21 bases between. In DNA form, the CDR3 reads TGCAGCGTTGAGGCCATATCGACAAGTCTTTACTCCTACAATGAGCAGTTCTTC. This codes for CSVEAISTSLYSYNEQFF.

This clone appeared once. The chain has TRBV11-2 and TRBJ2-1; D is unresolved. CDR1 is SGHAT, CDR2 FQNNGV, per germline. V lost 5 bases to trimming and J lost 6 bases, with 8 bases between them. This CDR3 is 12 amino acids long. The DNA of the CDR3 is TGTGCCAGCAGCACCTCGGGCAATGAGCAGTTCTTC. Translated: CASSTSGNEQFF.

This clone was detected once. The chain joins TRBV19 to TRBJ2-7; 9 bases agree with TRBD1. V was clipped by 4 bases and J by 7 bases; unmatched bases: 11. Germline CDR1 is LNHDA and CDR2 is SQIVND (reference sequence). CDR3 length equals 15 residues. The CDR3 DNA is TGTGCCAGTAGTACCGCACAGGGGGCAAAGGGGGAGCAGTACTTC. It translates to CASSTAQGAKGEQYF.

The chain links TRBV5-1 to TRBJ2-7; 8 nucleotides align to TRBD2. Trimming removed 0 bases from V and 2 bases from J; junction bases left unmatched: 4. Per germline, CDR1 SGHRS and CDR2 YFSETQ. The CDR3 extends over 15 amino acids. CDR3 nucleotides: TGCGCCAGCAGCTTGGACTGGACTAGCCCCTACGAGCAGTACTTC. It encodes CASSLDWTSPYEQYF. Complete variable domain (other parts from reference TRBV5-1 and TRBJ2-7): KAGVTQTPRYLIKTRGQQVTLSCSPISGHRSVSWYQQTPGQGLQFLFEYFSETQRNKGNFPGRFSGRQFSNSRSEMNVSTLELGDSALYLCASSLDWTSPYEQYFGPGTRLTVT.

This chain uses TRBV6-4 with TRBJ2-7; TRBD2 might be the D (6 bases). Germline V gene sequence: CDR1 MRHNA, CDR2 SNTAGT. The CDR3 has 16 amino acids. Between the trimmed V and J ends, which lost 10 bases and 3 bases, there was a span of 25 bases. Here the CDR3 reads CATLPRWWEECYEQYF. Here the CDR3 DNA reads TGTGCCACCCTCCCCCGCTGGTGGGAGGAGTGCTACGAGCAGTACTTC.

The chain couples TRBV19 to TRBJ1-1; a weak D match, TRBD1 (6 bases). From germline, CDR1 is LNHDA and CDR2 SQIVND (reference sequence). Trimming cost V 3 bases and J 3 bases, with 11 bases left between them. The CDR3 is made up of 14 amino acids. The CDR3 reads CASSMSGVYTEAFF. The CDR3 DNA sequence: TGTGCCAGTAGTATGTCAGGGGTGTACACTGAAGCTTTCTTT.

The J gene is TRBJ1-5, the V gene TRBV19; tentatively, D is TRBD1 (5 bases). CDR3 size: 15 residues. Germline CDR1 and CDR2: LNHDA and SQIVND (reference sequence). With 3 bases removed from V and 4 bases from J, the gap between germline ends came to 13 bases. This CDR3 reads CASSIGQLLNQPQHF. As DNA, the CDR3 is TGTGCCAGTAGTATTGGACAACTTCTAAATCAGCCCCAGCATTTT.

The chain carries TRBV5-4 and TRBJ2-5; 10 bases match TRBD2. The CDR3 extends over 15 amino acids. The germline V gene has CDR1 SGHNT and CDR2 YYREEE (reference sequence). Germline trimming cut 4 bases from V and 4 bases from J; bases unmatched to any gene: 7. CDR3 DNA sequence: TGTGCCAGCAGCCCTCGGACTAGCGGTCTAGAGACCCAGTACTTC. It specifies CASSPRTSGLETQYF.

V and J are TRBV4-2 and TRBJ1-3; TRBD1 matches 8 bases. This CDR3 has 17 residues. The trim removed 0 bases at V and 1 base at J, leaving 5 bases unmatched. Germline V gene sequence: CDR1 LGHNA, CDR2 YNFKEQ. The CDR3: CASSQDWQGASGNTIYF. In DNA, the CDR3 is TGTGCCAGCAGCCAAGATTGGCAGGGGGCGTCTGGAAACACCATATATTTT.

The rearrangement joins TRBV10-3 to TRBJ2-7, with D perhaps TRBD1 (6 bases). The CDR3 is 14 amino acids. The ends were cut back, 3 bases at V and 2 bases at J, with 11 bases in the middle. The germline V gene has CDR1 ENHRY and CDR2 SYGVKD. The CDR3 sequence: CAISDVTGAYEQYF. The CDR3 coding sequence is TGTGCCATCAGTGATGTGACAGGAGCCTACGAGCAGTACTTC.

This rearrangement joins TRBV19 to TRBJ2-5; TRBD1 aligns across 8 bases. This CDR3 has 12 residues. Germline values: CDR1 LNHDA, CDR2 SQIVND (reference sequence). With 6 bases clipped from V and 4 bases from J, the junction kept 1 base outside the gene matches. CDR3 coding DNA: TGTGCCAGTAGGGACAGGGTAGAGACCCAGTACTTC. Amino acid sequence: CASRDRVETQYF.

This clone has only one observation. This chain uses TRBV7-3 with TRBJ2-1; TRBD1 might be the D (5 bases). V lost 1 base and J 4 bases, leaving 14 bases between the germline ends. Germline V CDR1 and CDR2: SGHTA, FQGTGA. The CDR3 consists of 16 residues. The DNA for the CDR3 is TGTGCCAGCAGCTTAAATTCGGTGGACACATACAATGAGCAGTTCTTC. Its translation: CASSLNSVDTYNEQFF.

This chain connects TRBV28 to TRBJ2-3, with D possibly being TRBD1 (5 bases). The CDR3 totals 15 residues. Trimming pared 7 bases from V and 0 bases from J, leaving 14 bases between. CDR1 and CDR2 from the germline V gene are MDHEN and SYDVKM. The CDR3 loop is CASTLQASSTDTQYF. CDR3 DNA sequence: TGTGCCAGCACCCTACAGGCGTCTAGCACAGATACGCAGTATTTT.